The clone carrying this T cell receptor beta chain showed up just once. Antigen unknown. Deletions cut 4 bases from V and 1 base from J, with 11 bases between. Germline assignment: CDR1 SGHKS and CDR2 YYEKEE (reference sequence). CDR3 length equals 14 residues. In nominal health when sampled, donors likely had unrecorded immune exposures nonetheless. 60 Vbeta and 13 Jbeta primers were used in PCR. Only in-frame clones appear in the TCRdb table, and some are missing; sequencing was by immunoSEQ multiplex PCR. The table shows 100,000 to 150,000 clones, with roughly 70% occurring only once. The data originate from a study of cytomegalovirus exposure and HLA in healthy donors. On the study more broadly: The Caucasian-associated ancestry cluster held 65% to 90% of 398 genotyped donors. General observations from the study: More clonal expansion characterized HLA-associated TCR beta chains than equally common others in a later analysis. Later on, an analysis showed TCR association rates differing by HLA locus, with DRB1 the most and HLA-C the fewest.

This receptor was identified in a man aged 40-50 years in good health and CMV-seropositive. This chain links TRBV5-5 with TRBJ1-2; no firm D call. The sequencing input was PBMCs. CDR3 amino acids: CASSLVEGNYGYTF. The DNA of the CDR3 is TGTGCCAGCAGCCTTGTGGAGGGTAACTATGGCTACACCTTC.